The clone carrying this T cell receptor (beta chain) was picked up a small number of times. Its matching antigen is unknown. With template switching, a universal primer site was added, and the cDNA carried unique molecular identifiers. TCRdb reprocessed the 5' RACE reads with MiXCR, giving one entry per CDR3 protein. The repertoire has 250,000 to 300,000 distinct CDR3 sequences, 7.5% to 9.5% of them found once; the top ten carry roughly 7%. This record comes from a study of identical twins. Study outcomes and limitations: Invariant MAIT and iNKT cells may have partly biased zero-insertion analyses.

Germline trimming cut 8 bases from V and 8 bases from J; bases unmatched to any gene: 9. The CDR3 length is 15 residues. Germline CDR1 is LNHNV and CDR2 is YYDKDF (reference sequence). This same sample was also taken into another study, of yellow fever vaccine responses in identical twins. That work states: Vaccine-induced T cell responses in twins were reportedly observed to appear partly convergent, partly personalized.

The TCR comes from a woman between 18 and 29 years old in good health. Sequenced sample: CD8+ T cells sorted from blood. The chain combines TRBV15 with TRBJ2-2, with 12 bases identical to TRBD2. In DNA form, the CDR3 reads TGTGCCACCGCGCCGCGGACTAGCGGGATGGGGGAGCTGTTTTTT. This codes for CATAPRTSGMGELFF.